What follows are 12 T cell receptor beta chains derived from one specimen sequenced in a study of blood T cell repertoires in COVID-19. This table comes from immunoSEQ multiplex PCR, and its TCRdb copy is limited to in-frame clones, with some not included. The data hold about 190,000 clones, with just under 85% observed a single time. The specimen was peripheral blood. The source of these receptors is a woman aged 65 to 85 with active or convalescent COVID-19.

This clone appeared a few times. The V gene is TRBV19, the J gene TRBJ2-1, with TRBD2 identical over 11 bases. The CDR3 runs 16 residues. In germline, CDR1 is LNHDA, CDR2 SQIVND (reference sequence). Unmatched junction bases numbered 9, after V lost 5 bases and J lost 6 bases. The CDR3 reads CASSPRGLAGGNEQFF. For the CDR3, the DNA is TGTGCCAGTAGTCCGAGAGGGCTAGCGGGAGGCAATGAGCAGTTCTTC.

This chain joins TRBV5-5 and TRBJ1-3; TRBD1 agrees at 9 bases. The CDR3 runs to 18 residues. The germline V gene has CDR1 SGHKS and CDR2 YYEKEE (reference sequence). V lost 3 bases, J lost 3 bases, and 13 bases stayed unmatched. The CDR3 DNA reads TGTGCCAGCAGCTCGATCTGGGACAGGGTGACTATTGGAAACACCATATATTTT. It yields the protein CASSSIWDRVTIGNTIYF.

The chain employs TRBV4-1 and TRBJ2-7, with 9 bases matching TRBD2. J was trimmed by 1 base and V by 4 bases; bases with no gene match: 5. The CDR3 covers 15 residues. Germline V lookup: CDR1 MGHRA, CDR2 YSYEKL. For the CDR3, the DNA is TGCGCCAGCAGCCCCCGTAGCGGGAGATCCTACGAGCAGTACTTC. Translation gives CASSPRSGRSYEQYF.

The V gene is TRBV12-3 or TRBV12-4, the J gene TRBJ2-7; D unresolved. The CDR3 runs to 13 residues. With 2 bases removed from V and 3 bases from J, the gap between germline ends came to 8 bases. CDR3 sequence: CASSLLPFYEQYF. The CDR3 coding sequence is TGTGCCAGCAGTTTACTACCTTTCTACGAGCAGTACTTC.

This chain uses TRBV20-1 with TRBJ2-5; 9 bases agree with TRBD1. V lost 3 bases to trimming and J lost 6 bases; unmatched junction nucleotides: 2. The CDR3 totals 12 residues. In germline, CDR1 is DFQATT, CDR2 SNEGSKA (reference sequence). CDR3 residues: CSASGTGQTQYF. As DNA, the CDR3 is TGCAGTGCTAGTGGGACAGGGCAGACCCAGTACTTC.

The V call is TRBV12-5, the J call TRBJ2-2; TRBD1 aligns across 9 bases. The J segment lost 1 base and the V segment lost 2 bases, leaving 5 bases of the junction unmatched. The CDR3 is 17 residues long. Germline values: CDR1 LGHNT, CDR2 FRNRAP. The CDR3 DNA sequence: TGTGCTAGTGGTTTGTGGGACAGGGTGGTGAACACCGGGGAGCTGTTTTTT. Protein sequence: CASGLWDRVVNTGELFF.

V is TRBV7-2 and J is TRBJ2-2, with 9 bases aligning to TRBD2. Trimming took 2 bases from V and 6 from J; bases not matched to a gene: 4. This CDR3 contains 15 residues. The germline CDR1 and CDR2 sequences are SGHTA and FQGNSA. CDR3 in DNA: TGTGCCAGCAGCTTACGGGCGGGAGGGTCCGGGGAGCTGTTTTTT. Translation gives CASSLRAGGSGELFF.

Of note for this clone: Mismatch with germline at one junction end may stem from a read error. The rearrangement links TRBV7-7 to TRBJ2-3, with D perhaps matching TRBD1 (6 bases). Germline loops: CDR1 SSHAT, CDR2 FNYEAQ (reference sequence). The CDR3 runs 14 residues. The chain's CDR3 is CASSPTGTTDTQYF. The CDR3 DNA reads as TGTGCTAGCAGCCCTACAGGGACGACAGATACGCAGTATTTT.

The sample holds many counts of this clone. The chain joins TRBV10-2 to TRBJ1-5; no firm D call. Germline V CDR1 and CDR2: WSHSY, SAAADI. CDR3 size: 13 residues. The ends were cut back, 3 bases at V and 4 bases at J, with 7 bases in the middle. CDR3 sequence (DNA): TGCGCCAGCAGTGACGGAGGGAATCAGCCCCAGCATTTT. This translates into CASSDGGNQPQHF.

This chain joins TRBV7-2 and TRBJ2-2; D possibly corresponds to TRBD2 (6 bases). V lost 1 base, J lost 5 bases, and 8 bases lay in between. The CDR3 has 14 residues. From germline, CDR1 is SGHTA and CDR2 FQGNSA. CDR3 DNA sequence: TGTGCCAGCAGCTTAGGGGGGGAAACCGGGGAGCTGTTTTTT. This gives the protein CASSLGGETGELFF.

The genes are TRBV5-1 and TRBJ1-2, with D unclear. This CDR3 is 16 amino acids long. Looked up from germline, CDR1 is SGHRS and CDR2 is YFSETQ. V was cut by 5 bases and J by 4 bases, with 21 bases left in between. The CDR3: CASREGFTPGPYGYTF. The CDR3 DNA reads as TGCGCCAGCAGGGAGGGATTCACACCCGGACCCTATGGCTACACCTTC.

V gene TRBV10-1 combines with J gene TRBJ2-3, with TRBD2 matching 8 bases. The CDR3 length is 14 residues. Germline V gene lookup returns CDR1 WNHNN and CDR2 SYGVQD (reference sequence). After removal of 5 bases from V and 4 bases from J, the junction contained 5 bases not matched to a gene. The chain's CDR3 is CASSTGTSADTQYF. CDR3 sequence (DNA): TGCGCCAGCAGTACCGGGACTAGTGCAGATACGCAGTATTTT.